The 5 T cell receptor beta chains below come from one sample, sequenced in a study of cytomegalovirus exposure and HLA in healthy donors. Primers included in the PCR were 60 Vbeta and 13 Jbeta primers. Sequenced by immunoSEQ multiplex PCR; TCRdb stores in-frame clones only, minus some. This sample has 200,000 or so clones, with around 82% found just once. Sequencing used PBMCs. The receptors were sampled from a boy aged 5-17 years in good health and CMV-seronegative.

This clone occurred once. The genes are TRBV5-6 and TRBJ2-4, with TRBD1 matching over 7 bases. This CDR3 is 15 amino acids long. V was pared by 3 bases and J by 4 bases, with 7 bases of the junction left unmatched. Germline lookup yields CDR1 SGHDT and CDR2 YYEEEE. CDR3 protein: CASSYRPGQKNIQYF. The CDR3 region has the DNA TGTGCCAGCAGCTATAGGCCGGGACAGAAAAACATTCAGTACTTC.

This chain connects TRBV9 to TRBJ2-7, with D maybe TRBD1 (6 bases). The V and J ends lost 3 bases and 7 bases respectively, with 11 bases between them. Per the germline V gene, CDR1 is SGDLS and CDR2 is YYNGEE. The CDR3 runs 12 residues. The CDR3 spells CASSEIGGEQYF. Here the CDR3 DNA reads TGTGCCAGCAGCGAGATAGGGGGAGAGCAGTACTTC. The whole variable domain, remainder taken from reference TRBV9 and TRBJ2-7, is DSGVTQTPKHLITATGQRVTLRCSPRSGDLSVYWYQQSLDQGLQFLIQYYNGEERAKGNILERFSAQQFPDLHSELNLSSLELGDSALYFCASSEIGGEQYFGPGTRLTVT.

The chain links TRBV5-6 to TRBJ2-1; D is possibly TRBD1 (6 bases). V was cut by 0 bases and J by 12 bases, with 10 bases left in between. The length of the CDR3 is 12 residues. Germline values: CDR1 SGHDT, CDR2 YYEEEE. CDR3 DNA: TGTGCCAGCAGCTTGGACAGGGTTGGGCAGTTCTTC. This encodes CASSLDRVGQFF.

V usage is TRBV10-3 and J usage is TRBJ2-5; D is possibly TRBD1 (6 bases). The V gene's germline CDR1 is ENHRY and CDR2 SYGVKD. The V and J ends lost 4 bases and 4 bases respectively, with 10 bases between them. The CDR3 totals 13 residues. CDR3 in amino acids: CAISVTGPETQYF. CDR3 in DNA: TGTGCCATCAGTGTGACAGGACCAGAGACCCAGTACTTC.

In nucleotides, the CDR3 is TGTGCCAGCAGCGAATCTGTGGGACTAGCCTTTGCCGAGCAGTACTTC. Its translation is CASSESVGLAFAEQYF. This chain uses TRBV9 with TRBJ2-7, with 9 bases lining up with TRBD2. J was trimmed by 6 bases and V by 3 bases; bases with no gene match: 13. Germline V gene lookup returns CDR1 SGDLS and CDR2 YYNGEE. The CDR3 length is 16 residues. The variable domain in full, completed from reference TRBV9 and TRBJ2-7, reads DSGVTQTPKHLITATGQRVTLRCSPRSGDLSVYWYQQSLDQGLQFLIQYYNGEERAKGNILERFSAQQFPDLHSELNLSSLELGDSALYFCASSESVGLAFAEQYFGPGTRLTVT.